This TCR beta chain stems from a study of human T cells and chemical hapten exposure. CDR1 and CDR2 from the germline V gene are SGHRS and YFSETQ. The CDR3 sequence is 15 residues long. The V and J ends lost 2 bases and 2 bases respectively, with 14 bases between them. Time point meaning: patch test 1, 2 weeks after DPC sensitization. Treatment indicated: therapeutic diphenylcyclopropenone sensitization with weekly scalp DPC. In TCRdb, the RACE reads were re-called with MiXCR into one record per CDR3 protein. The data hold 75,000 to 100,000 distinct CDR3 sequences, with approximately 10% observed a single time. This clonotype was seen only a few times.

The sequencing used whole blood, collected in connection with sensitization to the hapten diphenylcyclopropenone (DPC). The genes are TRBV5-1 and TRBJ2-7, with D possibly TRBD1 on 6 matching bases. The clonotype originates from a man in his forties with alopecia areata. Some clones in this sample may be carry-over from other donors' samples. Written as DNA, the CDR3 is TGCGCCAGCAGCTTAGGGACATCCGGGGCCTACGAGCAGTACGTC. Amino acids: CASSLGTSGAYEQYV.